The entry below gives a single T cell receptor (beta chain) sequence along with its context. The data were obtained in a study of blood T cell repertoires in COVID-19. Turning to the study itself: Acute and convalescent COVID-19 samples came from the United States, Italy and Spain. PBMCs, B-cell-depleted T cells, or T cells provided the cDNA or gDNA that made up the material.

The CDR3 consists of 14 residues. Germline V gives CDR1 SEHNR, CDR2 FQNEAQ (reference sequence). Trimming removed 1 base at V and 4 bases at J, with 10 bases between. In the authors' workflow: Amplification from reference gene primers served as the basis for estimated nucleated cell counts. Using immunoSEQ multiplex PCR, the repertoire was profiled, and TCRdb retains in-frame clones only, with some absent. That table furnishes V, J and clone size, whereas the DNA furnished D and trimming. The table records 360,000 or so clones, 90% of them present only once. What was sequenced was peripheral blood. V and J are TRBV7-9 and TRBJ1-2, with D perhaps TRBD1 (6 bases). The receptor comes from a man aged 18 to 29 with active or convalescent COVID-19. The CDR3: CASSLVGGAYGYTF. The CDR3, as DNA: TGTGCCAGCAGCTTAGTAGGGGGTGCCTATGGCTACACCTTC.